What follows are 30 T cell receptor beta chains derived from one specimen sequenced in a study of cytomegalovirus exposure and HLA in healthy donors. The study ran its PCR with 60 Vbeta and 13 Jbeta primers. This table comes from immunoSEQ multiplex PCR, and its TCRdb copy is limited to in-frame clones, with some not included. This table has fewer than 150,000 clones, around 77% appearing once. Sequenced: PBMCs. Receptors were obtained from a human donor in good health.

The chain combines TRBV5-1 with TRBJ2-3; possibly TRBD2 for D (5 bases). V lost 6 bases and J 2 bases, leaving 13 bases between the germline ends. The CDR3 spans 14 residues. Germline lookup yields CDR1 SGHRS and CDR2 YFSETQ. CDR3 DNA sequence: TGCGCCAGCACTAGAGGAGGTGACACAGATACGCAGTATTTT. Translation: CASTRGGDTDTQYF.

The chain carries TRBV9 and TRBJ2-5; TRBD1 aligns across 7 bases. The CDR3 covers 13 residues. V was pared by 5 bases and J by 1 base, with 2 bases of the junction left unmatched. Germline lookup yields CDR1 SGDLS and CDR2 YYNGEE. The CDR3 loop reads CASSGQAQETQYF. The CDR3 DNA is TGTGCCAGCAGTGGACAGGCCCAAGAGACCCAGTACTTC.

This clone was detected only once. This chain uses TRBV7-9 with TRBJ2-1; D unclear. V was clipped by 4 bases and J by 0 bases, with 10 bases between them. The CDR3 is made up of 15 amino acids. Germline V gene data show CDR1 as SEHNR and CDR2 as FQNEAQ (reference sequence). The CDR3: CASSSSASSYNEQFF. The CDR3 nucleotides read TGTGCCAGCAGCTCGAGCGCGAGCTCCTACAATGAGCAGTTCTTC.

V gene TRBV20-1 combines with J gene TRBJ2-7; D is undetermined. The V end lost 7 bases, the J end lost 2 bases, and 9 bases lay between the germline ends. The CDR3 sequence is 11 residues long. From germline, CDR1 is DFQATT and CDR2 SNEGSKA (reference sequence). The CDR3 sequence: CSVRPAYEQYF. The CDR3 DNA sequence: TGCAGTGTGCGGCCAGCCTACGAGCAGTACTTC.

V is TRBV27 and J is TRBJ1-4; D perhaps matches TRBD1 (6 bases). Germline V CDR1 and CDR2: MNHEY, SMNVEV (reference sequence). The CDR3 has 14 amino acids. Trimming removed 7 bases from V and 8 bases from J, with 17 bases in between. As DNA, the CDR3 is TGTGCCAGCAACCCAAGGGGACACGAAGAAAAACTGTTTTTT. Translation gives CASNPRGHEEKLFF.

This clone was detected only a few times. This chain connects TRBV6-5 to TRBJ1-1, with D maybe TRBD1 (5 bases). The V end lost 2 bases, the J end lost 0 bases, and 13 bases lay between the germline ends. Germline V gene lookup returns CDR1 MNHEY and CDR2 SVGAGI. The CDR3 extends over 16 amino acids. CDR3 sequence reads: CASSYRETGVNTEAFF. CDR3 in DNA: TGTGCCAGCAGTTACAGGGAAACGGGGGTGAACACTGAAGCTTTCTTT.

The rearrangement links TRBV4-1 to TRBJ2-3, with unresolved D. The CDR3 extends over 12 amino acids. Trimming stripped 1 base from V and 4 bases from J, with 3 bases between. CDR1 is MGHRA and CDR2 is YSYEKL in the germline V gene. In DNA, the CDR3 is TGCGCCAGCAGCCAAGCTCCAGATACGCAGTATTTT. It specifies CASSQAPDTQYF.

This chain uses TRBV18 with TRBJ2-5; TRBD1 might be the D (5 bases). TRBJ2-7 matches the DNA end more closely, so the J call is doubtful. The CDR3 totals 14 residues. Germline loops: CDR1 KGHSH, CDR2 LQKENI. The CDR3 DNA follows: TGTGCCAGCTCAGAAAGGGGCAGAGCCTACGAGCAGTACTTC. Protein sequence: CASSERGRAYEQYF.

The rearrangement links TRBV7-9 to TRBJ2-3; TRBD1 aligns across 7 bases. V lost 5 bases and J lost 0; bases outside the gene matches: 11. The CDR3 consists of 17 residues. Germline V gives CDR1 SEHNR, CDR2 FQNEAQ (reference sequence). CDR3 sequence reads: CASSRNRGRSSTDTQYF. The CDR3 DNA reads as TGTGCCAGCAGCCGAAACAGGGGAAGAAGCAGCACAGATACGCAGTATTTT.

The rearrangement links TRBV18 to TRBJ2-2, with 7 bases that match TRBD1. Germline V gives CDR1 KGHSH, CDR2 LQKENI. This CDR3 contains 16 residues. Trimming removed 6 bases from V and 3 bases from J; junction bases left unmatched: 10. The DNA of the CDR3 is TGTGCCAGCTCGTTAGTTACAGGGGCCGACACCGGGGAGCTGTTTTTT. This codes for CASSLVTGADTGELFF.

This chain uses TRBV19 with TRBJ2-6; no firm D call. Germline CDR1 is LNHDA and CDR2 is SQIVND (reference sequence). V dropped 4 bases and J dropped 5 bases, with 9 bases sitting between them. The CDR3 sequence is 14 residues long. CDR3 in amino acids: CASSTGWRANVLTF. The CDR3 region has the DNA TGTGCCAGTAGTACCGGGTGGCGGGCCAACGTCCTGACTTTC.

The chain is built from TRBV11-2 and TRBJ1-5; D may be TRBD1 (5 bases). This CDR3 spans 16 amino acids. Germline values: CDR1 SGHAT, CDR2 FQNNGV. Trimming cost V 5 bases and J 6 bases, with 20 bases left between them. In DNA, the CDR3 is TGTGCCAGCAGCCACTCGGCCAGGGCGGGGAGTCAGCCCCAGCATTTT. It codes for CASSHSARAGSQPQHF.

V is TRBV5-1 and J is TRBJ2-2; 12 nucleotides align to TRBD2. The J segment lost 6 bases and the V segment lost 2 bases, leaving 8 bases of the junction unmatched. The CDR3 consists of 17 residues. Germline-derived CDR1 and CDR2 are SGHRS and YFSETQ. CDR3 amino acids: CASSFQLAGGFAGELFF. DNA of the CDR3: TGCGCCAGCAGCTTTCAACTAGCGGGAGGCTTCGCCGGGGAGCTGTTTTTT.

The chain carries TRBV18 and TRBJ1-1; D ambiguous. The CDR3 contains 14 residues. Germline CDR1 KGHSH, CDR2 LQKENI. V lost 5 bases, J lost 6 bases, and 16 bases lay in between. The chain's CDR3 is CASSSGSQGSEAFF. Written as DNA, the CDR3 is TGTGCCAGCTCATCCGGGTCCCAAGGCTCTGAAGCTTTCTTT.

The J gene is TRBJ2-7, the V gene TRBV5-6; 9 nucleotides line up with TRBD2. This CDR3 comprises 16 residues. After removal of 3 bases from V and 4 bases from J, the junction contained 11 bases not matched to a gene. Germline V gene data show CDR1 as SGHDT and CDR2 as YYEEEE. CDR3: CASSSTSGTIIYEQYF. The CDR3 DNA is TGTGCCAGCAGCTCGACTAGCGGAACCATTATTTACGAGCAGTACTTC.

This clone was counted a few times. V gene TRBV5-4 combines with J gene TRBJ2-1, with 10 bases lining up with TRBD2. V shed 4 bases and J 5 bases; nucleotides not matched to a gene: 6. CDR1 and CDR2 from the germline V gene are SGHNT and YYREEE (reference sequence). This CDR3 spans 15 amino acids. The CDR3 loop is CASSIGTSAHNEQFF. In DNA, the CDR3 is TGTGCCAGCAGCATAGGGACTAGCGCCCACAATGAGCAGTTCTTC.

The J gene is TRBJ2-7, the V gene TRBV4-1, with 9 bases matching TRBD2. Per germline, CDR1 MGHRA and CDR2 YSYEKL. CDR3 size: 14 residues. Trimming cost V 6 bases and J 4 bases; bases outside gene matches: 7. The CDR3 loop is CASRPTSGGYEQYF. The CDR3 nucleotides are TGCGCCAGCAGACCGACTAGCGGAGGATACGAGCAGTACTTC.

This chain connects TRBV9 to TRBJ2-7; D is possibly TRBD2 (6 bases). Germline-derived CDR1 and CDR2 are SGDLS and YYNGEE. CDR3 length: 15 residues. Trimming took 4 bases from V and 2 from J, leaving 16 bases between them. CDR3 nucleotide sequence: TGTGCCAGCAGCTCCAGGGAGGCGCCAACCTACGAGCAGTACTTC. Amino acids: CASSSREAPTYEQYF.

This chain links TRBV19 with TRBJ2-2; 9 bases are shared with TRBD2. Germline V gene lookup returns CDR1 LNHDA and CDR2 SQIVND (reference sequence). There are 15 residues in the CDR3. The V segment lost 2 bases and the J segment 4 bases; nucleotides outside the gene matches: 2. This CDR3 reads CASSISGRFTGELFF. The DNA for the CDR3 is TGTGCCAGTAGTATAAGCGGGAGGTTCACCGGGGAGCTGTTTTTT.

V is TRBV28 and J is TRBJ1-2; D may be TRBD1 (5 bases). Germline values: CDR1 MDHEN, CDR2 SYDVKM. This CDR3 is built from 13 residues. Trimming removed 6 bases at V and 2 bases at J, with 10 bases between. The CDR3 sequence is CASRVDRNYGYTF. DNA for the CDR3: TGTGCCAGCAGAGTCGACAGAAACTATGGCTACACCTTC.

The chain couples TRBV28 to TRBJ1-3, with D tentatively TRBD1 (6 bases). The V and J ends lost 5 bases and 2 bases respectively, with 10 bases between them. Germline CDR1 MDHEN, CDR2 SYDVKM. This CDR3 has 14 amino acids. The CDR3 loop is CASSRTVAGNTIYF. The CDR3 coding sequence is TGTGCCAGCAGTCGGACAGTAGCTGGAAACACCATATATTTT.

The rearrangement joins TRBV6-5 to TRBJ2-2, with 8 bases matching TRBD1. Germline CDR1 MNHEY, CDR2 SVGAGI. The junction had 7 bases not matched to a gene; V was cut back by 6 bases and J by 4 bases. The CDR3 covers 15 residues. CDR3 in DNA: TGTGCCAGCAGGCCACAGGGGGTCGCCACCGGGGAGCTGTTTTTT. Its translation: CASRPQGVATGELFF.

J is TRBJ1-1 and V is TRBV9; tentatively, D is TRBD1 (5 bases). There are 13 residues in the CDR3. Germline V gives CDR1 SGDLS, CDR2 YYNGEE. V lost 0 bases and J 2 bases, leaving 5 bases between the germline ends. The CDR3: CASSVGTNTEAFF. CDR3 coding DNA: TGTGCCAGCAGCGTAGGGACAAACACTGAAGCTTTCTTT.

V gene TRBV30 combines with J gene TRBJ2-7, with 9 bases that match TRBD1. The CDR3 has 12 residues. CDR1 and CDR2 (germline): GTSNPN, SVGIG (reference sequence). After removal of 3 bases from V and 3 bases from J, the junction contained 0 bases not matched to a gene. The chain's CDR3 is CAWRDRGYEQYF. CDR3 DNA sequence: TGTGCCTGGAGGGACAGGGGCTACGAGCAGTACTTC.

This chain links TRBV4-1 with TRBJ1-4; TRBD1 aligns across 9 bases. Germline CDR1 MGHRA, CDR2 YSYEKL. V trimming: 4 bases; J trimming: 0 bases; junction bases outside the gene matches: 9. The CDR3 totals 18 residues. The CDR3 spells CASSLGTGFSSTNEKLFF. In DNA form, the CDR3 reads TGCGCCAGCAGCCTAGGGACAGGGTTCTCGTCAACTAATGAAAAACTGTTTTTT.

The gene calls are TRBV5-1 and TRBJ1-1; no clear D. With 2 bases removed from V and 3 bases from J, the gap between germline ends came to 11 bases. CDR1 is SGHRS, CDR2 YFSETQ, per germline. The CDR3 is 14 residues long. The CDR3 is CASSLTLGDTEAFF. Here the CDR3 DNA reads TGCGCCAGCAGCTTAACCCTAGGAGACACTGAAGCTTTCTTT. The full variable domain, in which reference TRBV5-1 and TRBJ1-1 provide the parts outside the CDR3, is KAGVTQTPRYLIKTRGQQVTLSCSPISGHRSVSWYQQTPGQGLQFLFEYFSETQRNKGNFPGRFSGRQFSNSRSEMNVSTLELGDSALYLCASSLTLGDTEAFFGQGTRLTVV.

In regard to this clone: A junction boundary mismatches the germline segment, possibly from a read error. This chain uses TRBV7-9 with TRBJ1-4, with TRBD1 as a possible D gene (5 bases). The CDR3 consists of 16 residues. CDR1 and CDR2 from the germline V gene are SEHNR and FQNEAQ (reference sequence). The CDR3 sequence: CSSSLLGFRDNEKLFF. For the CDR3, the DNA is TGTTCCAGCAGCTTACTCGGGTTCAGGGATAATGAAAAACTGTTTTTT.

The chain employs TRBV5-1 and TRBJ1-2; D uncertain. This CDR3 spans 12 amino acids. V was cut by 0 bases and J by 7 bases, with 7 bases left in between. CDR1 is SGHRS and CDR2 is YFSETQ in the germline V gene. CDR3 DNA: TGCGCCAGCAGCTTGGGGGCAGGTGGCTACACCTTC. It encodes CASSLGAGGYTF.

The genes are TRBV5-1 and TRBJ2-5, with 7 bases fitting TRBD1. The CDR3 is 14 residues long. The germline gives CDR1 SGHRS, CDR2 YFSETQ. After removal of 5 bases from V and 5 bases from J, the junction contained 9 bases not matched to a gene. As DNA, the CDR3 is TGCGCCAGCAGTGGGGACAGTACGTACGAGACCCAGTACTTC. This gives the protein CASSGDSTYETQYF. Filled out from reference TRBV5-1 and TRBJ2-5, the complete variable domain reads KAGVTQTPRYLIKTRGQQVTLSCSPISGHRSVSWYQQTPGQGLQFLFEYFSETQRNKGNFPGRFSGRQFSNSRSEMNVSTLELGDSALYLCASSGDSTYETQYFGPGTRLLVL.

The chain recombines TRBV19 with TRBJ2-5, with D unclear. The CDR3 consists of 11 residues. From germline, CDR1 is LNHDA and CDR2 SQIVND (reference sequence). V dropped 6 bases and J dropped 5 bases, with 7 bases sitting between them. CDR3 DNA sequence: TGTGCCAGTAGATCCGGTGAGACCCAGTACTTC. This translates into CASRSGETQYF.